Shown below are 19 T cell receptor beta chains from a single sample sequenced in a study of Graves' ophthalmopathy and Graves' hyperthyroidism (dated by TCRdb to the late 2010s). Sequenced using an Illumina HiSeq 2000. For repertoire sequencing, the TCR beta CDR3 regions were amplified from RNA transcripts. The first round was an RT-PCR using HTBI primers with the Qiagen OneStep RT-PCR kit, and this first round was followed by a second-round multiplex PCR, then size selection and purification. TCRdb handled the public reads itself, with Q25 trimming in fastp and clone calling in MiXCR, and kept productive beta chains. Each entry merges the rows of one CDR3 protein and shows their most common DNA and genes. This sample comprises about 210,000 distinct CDR3 sequences, around 28% of them detected only once. The ten largest clones represent around 10% of the sample. The specimen was peripheral blood. These receptors originate from a man aged 50 to 59 with Graves' ophthalmopathy. Donor details come from another sample of the same person, matched by shared clones.

V is TRBV7-3 and J is TRBJ1-1; 7 bases match TRBD1. Germline V gives CDR1 SGHTA, CDR2 FQGTGA. The CDR3 loop spans 16 amino acids. The J segment lost 0 bases and the V segment lost 5 bases, leaving 9 bases of the junction unmatched. CDR3 nucleotide sequence: TGTGCCAGCAGCGCGACAGGGTCTTTCATGAACACTGAAGCTTTCTTT. Protein: CASSATGSFMNTEAFF.

The CDR3 DNA reads TGTGCCAGCAGCGTAGGTTCAGCCATGAACACTGAAGCTTTCTTT. Encoded protein: CASSVGSAMNTEAFF. The chain uses TRBV9 and TRBJ1-1; unclear D gene. Germline lookup yields CDR1 SGDLS and CDR2 YYNGEE. Trimming pared 0 bases from V and 0 bases from J, leaving 9 bases between. The CDR3 consists of 15 residues.

The rearrangement joins TRBV12-3 or TRBV12-4 to TRBJ1-2; D remains ambiguous. There are 11 residues in the CDR3. Trimming cost V 6 bases and J 8 bases, with 10 bases left between them. The CDR3 DNA reads as TGTGCCAGCAGCAAGACTGGGGGCTACACCTTC. This translates into CASSKTGGYTF.

This chain connects TRBV20-1 to TRBJ1-6; maybe TRBD1 (5 bases). Germline V CDR1 and CDR2: DFQATT, SNEGSKA (reference sequence). The CDR3 has 18 residues. With 0 bases removed from V and 2 bases from J, the gap between germline ends came to 17 bases. In nucleotides, the CDR3 is TGCAGTGCTAGAGATAAAACTGGACATCTAACCTATAATTCACCCCTCCACTTT. Translating gives CSARDKTGHLTYNSPLHF.

The chain joins TRBV10-3 to TRBJ2-2, with D tentatively TRBD2 (5 bases). The V end was cut by 10 bases, the J end by 6 bases, with 24 bases between. The CDR3 extends over 16 amino acids. The germline gives CDR1 ENHRY, CDR2 SYGVKD. In DNA, the CDR3 is TGTGCCACTGCCCCTTGGTGGGAGTTGGGCCCCGGGGAGCTGTTTTTT. It codes for CATAPWWELGPGELFF.

This clonotype was detected ten times or more. The chain is built from TRBV18 and TRBJ2-2; perhaps D is TRBD1 or TRBD2 (5 bases each). Trimming took off 1 base at V and 1 base at J, with 10 bases between the two ends. Germline CDR1 and CDR2: KGHSH and LQKENI. The CDR3 totals 16 residues. CDR3 DNA: TGTGCCAGCTCACCACTGAGCGGACAGAACACCGGGGAGCTGTTTTTT. This encodes CASSPLSGQNTGELFF.

The chain joins TRBV27 to TRBJ2-4; the match to TRBD1 covers 7 bases. The CDR3 consists of 16 residues. From germline, CDR1 is MNHEY and CDR2 SMNVEV (reference sequence). The ends lost 4 bases at V and 6 bases at J; junction bases unmatched: 12. The CDR3 loop reads CASSSTPTGIGNIQYF. For the CDR3, the DNA is TGTGCCAGCAGTTCCACACCGACAGGGATTGGAAACATTCAGTACTTC.

This clonotype was picked up many times. The chain is built from TRBV19 and TRBJ1-1; 7 bases align to TRBD1. Germline trimming cut 5 bases from V and 0 bases from J; bases unmatched to any gene: 9. The germline CDR1 and CDR2 sequences are LNHDA and SQIVND (reference sequence). The length of the CDR3 is 16 residues. The CDR3 here is CASSPGPDRLNTEAFF. DNA of the CDR3: TGTGCCAGTAGTCCGGGACCGGACAGGTTGAACACTGAAGCTTTCTTT.

This clonotype was counted many times. The chain has TRBV2 and TRBJ2-7; no firm D call. V was clipped by 3 bases and J by 3 bases, with 9 bases between them. The CDR3 totals 13 residues. Germline-derived CDR1 and CDR2 are SNHLY and FYNNEI. The CDR3 DNA sequence: TGTGCCAGCAGTGAGGAGCCCTTCTACGAGCAGTACTTC. It specifies CASSEEPFYEQYF. Combining the CDR3 with reference TRBV2 and TRBJ2-7 gives the whole variable domain EPEVTQTPSHQVTQMGQEVILRCVPISNHLYFYWYRQILGQKVEFLVSFYNNEISEKSEIFDDQFSVERPDGSNFTLKIRSTKLEDSAMYFCASSEEPFYEQYFGPGTRLTVT.

This clonotype has at least ten counts. This sequence joins TRBV27 and TRBJ2-7; 7 bases agree with TRBD1. Germline V gene lookup returns CDR1 MNHEY and CDR2 SMNVEV (reference sequence). The CDR3 covers 14 residues. After removal of 5 bases from V and 2 bases from J, the junction contained 6 bases not matched to a gene. This chain's CDR3 is CASSPGGIAYEQYF. The CDR3 DNA follows: TGTGCCAGCAGTCCAGGGGGAATAGCCTACGAGCAGTACTTC.

This clonotype was seen ten or more times. V is TRBV19 and J is TRBJ2-7; 7 bases are shared with TRBD2. V shed 5 bases, J shed 3 bases, and the junction held 22 bases outside the gene matches. Germline V gene lookup returns CDR1 LNHDA and CDR2 SQIVND (reference sequence). There are 19 residues in the CDR3. This CDR3 is CASSASGEAGVGSLYEQYF. DNA for the CDR3: TGTGCCAGTAGTGCGAGCGGGGAGGCGGGAGTCGGCTCCCTCTACGAGCAGTACTTC.

The V gene is TRBV24-1, the J gene TRBJ1-5; 7 bases agree with TRBD1. The germline gives CDR1 KGHDR, CDR2 SFDVKD. This CDR3 region has 13 residues. J gave up 5 bases and V 9 bases, and 6 bases lay outside the gene matches. CDR3 region: CATSHRGDQPQHF. The CDR3 coding sequence is TGTGCCACCTCACACAGGGGAGATCAGCCCCAGCATTTT.

Ten or more counts support this clonotype. This chain joins TRBV7-2 and TRBJ2-7; D perhaps matches TRBD2 (5 bases). Trimming stripped 5 bases from V and 6 bases from J, with 14 bases between. The CDR3 is 13 amino acids. Germline V gene data show CDR1 as SGHTA and CDR2 as FQGNSA. The CDR3 DNA is TGTGCCAGCAGCCCAGAGGCTGGACTCGAGCAGTACTTC. Its translation is CASSPEAGLEQYF. Using reference TRBV7-2 and TRBJ2-7 for the parts outside the CDR3, the full variable domain is GAGVSQSPSNKVTEKGKDVELRCDPISGHTALYWYRQSLGQGLEFLIYFQGNSAPDKSGLPSDRFSAERTGGSVSTLTIQRTQQEDSAVYLCASSPEAGLEQYFGPGTRLTVT.

The CDR3 DNA sequence: TGTGCCAGCAGTTTCAGCGGGAGAGCACACGAGCAGTACTTC. Translating it yields CASSFSGRAHEQYF. The chain recombines TRBV12-3 or TRBV12-4 with TRBJ2-7; 8 nucleotides align to TRBD2. J lost 5 bases, V lost 3 bases, and 6 bases had no gene match. This CDR3 contains 14 residues.

This clonotype was seen repeatedly, ten times or more. The chain links TRBV27 to TRBJ2-7; the D gene is possibly TRBD1 (5 bases). Germline V CDR1 and CDR2: MNHEY, SMNVEV (reference sequence). The CDR3 has 12 amino acids. Trimming pared 5 bases from V and 3 bases from J, leaving 8 bases between. The CDR3 region has the DNA TGTGCCAGCAGTAGGGGAATCTACGAGCAGTACTTC. Protein product: CASSRGIYEQYF.

In this sample, this clonotype turned up many times. V is TRBV28 and J is TRBJ2-7; perhaps TRBD2 as D (6 bases). Germline CDR1 reads MDHEN; CDR2 reads SYDVKM. V was pared by 7 bases and J by 0 bases, with 16 bases between. This CDR3 has 15 residues. This CDR3 reads CASTLTGTGSYEQYF. In DNA form, the CDR3 reads TGTGCCAGCACCCTAACCGGGACTGGCTCCTACGAGCAGTACTTC.

This clonotype was counted at least ten times. The genes are TRBV29-1 and TRBJ2-5; D may be TRBD1 (5 bases). The CDR3 has 13 amino acids. V was clipped by 3 bases and J by 4 bases, with 12 bases between them. Looked up from germline, CDR1 is SQVTM and CDR2 is ANQGSEA. This CDR3 is CSVEVLRGETQYF. In DNA, the CDR3 is TGCAGCGTTGAGGTCCTAAGGGGAGAGACCCAGTACTTC. The full variable domain, with the rest looked up from reference TRBV29-1 and TRBJ2-5, is SAVISQKPSRDICQRGTSLTIQCQVDSQVTMMFWYRQQPGQSLTLIATANQGSEATYESGFVIDKFPISRPNLTFSTLTVSNMSPEDSSIYLCSVEVLRGETQYFGPGTRLLVL.

The chain couples TRBV6-1 to TRBJ1-2, with TRBD1 matching over 11 bases. J gave up 8 bases and V 9 bases, and 5 bases lay outside the gene matches. The germline V gene encodes CDR1 MNHNS and CDR2 SASEGT. The CDR3 covers 12 residues. Here the CDR3 DNA reads TGTGCCAGTGGACAGGGGGCTGCGGGCTACACCTTC. Translation gives CASGQGAAGYTF.

The CDR3 nucleotides are TGCAGTGCTAGCATAGACGCGGAAGAGACCCAGTACTTC. Translation gives CSASIDAEETQYF. This chain joins TRBV20-1 and TRBJ2-5; D unclear. Looked up from germline, CDR1 is DFQATT and CDR2 is SNEGSKA (reference sequence). The CDR3 loop spans 13 amino acids. Trimming took 3 bases from V and 3 from J, leaving 11 bases between them.